Listed here are 30 T cell receptor beta chains from one sample, sequenced in a study of blood T cell repertoires in COVID-19. Using immunoSEQ multiplex PCR, the repertoire was profiled, and TCRdb retains in-frame clones only, with some absent. The sample yields around 170,000 clones, around 80% seen once. The specimen was peripheral blood. The receptors here all came from a woman over 75 with COVID-19, enrolled during active disease.

The chain carries TRBV2 and TRBJ1-1; TRBD1 matches 11 bases. V was clipped by 4 bases and J by 5 bases; unmatched bases: 6. CDR1 and CDR2 from the germline V gene are SNHLY and FYNNEI. The length of the CDR3 is 15 residues. Here the CDR3 reads CASSGRGTGGTEAFF. Here the CDR3 DNA reads TGTGCCAGCAGTGGGCGGGGGACAGGGGGTACTGAAGCTTTCTTT.

The genes are TRBV11-2 and TRBJ2-1; 8 bases agree with TRBD2. The CDR3 covers 17 residues. Germline trimming cut 5 bases from V and 4 bases from J; bases unmatched to any gene: 13. CDR1 is SGHAT, CDR2 FQNNGV, per germline. As DNA, the CDR3 is TGTGCCAGCAGCCCCCGGGCGGGTAGCGGGGAGTACAATGAGCAGTTCTTC. Translated: CASSPRAGSGEYNEQFF.

V gene TRBV10-3 combines with J gene TRBJ1-5; D might be TRBD1 (5 bases). The CDR3 covers 13 residues. Trimming left V 6 bases short and J 2 bases short, with 8 bases between. CDR1 and CDR2 (germline): ENHRY, SYGVKD. Here the CDR3 reads CAIRLGGNQPQHF. DNA of the CDR3: TGTGCCATCAGGCTAGGGGGCAATCAGCCCCAGCATTTT.

The chain couples TRBV5-4 to TRBJ2-2, with 14 bases identical to TRBD2. This CDR3 is built from 18 residues. Germline loops: CDR1 SGHNT, CDR2 YYREEE (reference sequence). V lost 4 bases to trimming and J lost 0 bases; unmatched junction nucleotides: 5. The CDR3 protein is CASSLGLAGGTNTGELFF. The CDR3 DNA sequence: TGTGCCAGCAGCCTTGGACTAGCGGGGGGCACGAACACCGGGGAGCTGTTTTTT.

The J gene is TRBJ1-3, the V gene TRBV6-5, with D possibly matching TRBD1 (5 bases). V was clipped by 6 bases and J by 0 bases, with 9 bases between them. Germline CDR1 is MNHEY and CDR2 is SVGAGI. The CDR3 has 14 amino acids. The CDR3 DNA reads as TGTGCCAGCAGACAGGTCGCCTCTGGAAACACCATATATTTT. Amino acids: CASRQVASGNTIYF.

This clone was detected only a few times. The CDR3 sequence is CASSTFIGGTQYF. In DNA form, the CDR3 reads TGTGCCAGCAGCACGTTCATAGGGGGCACGCAGTATTTT. The V call is TRBV5-5, the J call TRBJ2-3, with 7 positions matching TRBD1. CDR3 length equals 13 residues. After removal of 4 bases from V and 9 bases from J, the junction contained 8 bases not matched to a gene. Germline V lookup: CDR1 SGHKS, CDR2 YYEKEE (reference sequence).

Only one count was recorded for this clone. The chain is built from TRBV21-1 and TRBJ2-7; the table assigns TRBD1, which was not confirmed against the DNA. TRBV21-1 is noted as a pseudogene. There are 14 residues in the CDR3. CDR3 loop: CASSYTGTGVEQYF. In DNA, the CDR3 is TGTGCCAGCAGCTATACCGGGACAGGGGTCGAGCAGTACTTC.

The rearrangement uses TRBV5-1 and TRBJ1-6; D is ambiguous. CDR1 is SGHRS, CDR2 YFSETQ, per germline. V was cut by 4 bases and J by 7 bases, with 15 bases left in between. This CDR3 contains 15 residues. CDR3 region: CASSPDEGMNSPLHF. CDR3 nucleotides: TGCGCCAGCAGCCCTGATGAGGGAATGAATTCACCCCTCCACTTT.

The chain employs TRBV19 and TRBJ1-6, with D perhaps matching TRBD1 (6 bases). Trimming left V 9 bases short and J 7 bases short, with 16 bases between. CDR3 length equals 14 residues. Germline CDR1 reads LNHDA; CDR2 reads SQIVND (reference sequence). This CDR3 is CASCRGQKNSPLHF. CDR3 bases: TGTGCCAGCTGTCGCGGACAGAAGAATTCACCCCTCCACTTT.

The J gene is TRBJ2-3, the V gene TRBV7-2; 8 bases map to TRBD2. Germline CDR1 SGHTA, CDR2 FQGNSA. J was trimmed by 2 bases and V by 1 base; bases with no gene match: 8. The CDR3 is made up of 17 amino acids. CDR3 in amino acids: CASSLDTASGSTDTQYF. CDR3 nucleotides: TGTGCCAGCAGCTTAGATACCGCTAGCGGGTCCACAGATACGCAGTATTTT.

The V gene is TRBV6-5, the J gene TRBJ2-7, with D perhaps matching TRBD1 (6 bases). CDR3 length equals 15 residues. V gave up 4 bases and J gave up 2 bases, with 15 bases separating them. Germline CDR1 MNHEY, CDR2 SVGAGI. DNA for the CDR3: TGTGCCAGCAGTTCTGCCACAGGGTATCCCTACGAGCAGTACTTC. Its protein product is CASSSATGYPYEQYF.

The rearrangement links TRBV5-1 to TRBJ1-6; D ambiguous. Germline CDR1 and CDR2: SGHRS and YFSETQ. V lost 0 bases to trimming and J lost 0 bases, with 4 bases between them. The CDR3 is 15 amino acids. In DNA, the CDR3 is TGCGCCAGCAGCTTGGAGAGCTCCTATAATTCACCCCTCCACTTT. This codes for CASSLESSYNSPLHF.

This chain connects TRBV2 to TRBJ2-7, with 10 nucleotides matching TRBD2. Germline V lookup: CDR1 SNHLY, CDR2 FYNNEI. The CDR3 is 16 residues long. The ends lost 6 bases at V and 4 bases at J; junction bases unmatched: 12. The CDR3 protein is CASSALLAGYAYEQYF. The CDR3 nucleotides are TGTGCCAGCAGCGCCTTACTAGCGGGGTATGCGTACGAGCAGTACTTC.

The J gene is TRBJ2-2, the V gene TRBV12-1; the table's D call of TRBD2 was not tested on the DNA. TRBV12-1 is termed a pseudogene. The CDR3 consists of 16 residues. CDR3 nucleotide sequence: TGTGCCAGCAGCTTTGGAGGACTAGTATACACCGGGGAGCTGTTTTTT. It yields the protein CASSFGGLVYTGELFF.

The CDR3 DNA reads TGTGCCAGCAGTATTAGGACAGGCGACACTGAAGCTTTCTTT. This codes for CASSIRTGDTEAFF. V is TRBV6-2 or TRBV6-3 and J is TRBJ1-1; TRBD1 aligns across 7 bases. V was clipped by 5 bases and J by 3 bases; unmatched bases: 6. Germline V lookup: CDR1 MNHEY, CDR2 SVGEGT. There are 14 residues in the CDR3.

This chain uses TRBV3-1 (or the pseudogene TRBV3-2) with TRBJ1-2; no definite D call. V was trimmed by 1 base and J by 2 bases, leaving 11 bases between them. Germline V gene sequence: CDR1 LGHDT, CDR2 YNNKEL (reference sequence). This CDR3 spans 15 amino acids. The CDR3, as DNA: TGTGCCAGCAGCCAAGGTCTAAGGAGCAACTATGGCTACACCTTC. As protein: CASSQGLRSNYGYTF.

This clone was seen just once. The chain combines TRBV2 with TRBJ2-2; possible D gene TRBD2, 5 bases. Deletions cut 4 bases from V and 6 bases from J, with 15 bases between. Per germline, CDR1 SNHLY and CDR2 FYNNEI. The CDR3 contains 15 residues. The CDR3 is CASSAFPSSSGELFF. The CDR3 DNA sequence: TGTGCCAGCAGTGCGTTTCCTAGCTCCTCCGGGGAGCTGTTTTTT. Full variable domain (outside the CDR3, taken from reference TRBV2 and TRBJ2-2): EPEVTQTPSHQVTQMGQEVILRCVPISNHLYFYWYRQILGQKVEFLVSFYNNEISEKSEIFDDQFSVERPDGSNFTLKIRSTKLEDSAMYFCASSAFPSSSGELFFGEGSRLTVL.

The rearrangement joins TRBV24-1 to TRBJ2-1; TRBD2 is a possible D gene (6 bases). The ends were cut back, 2 bases at V and 6 bases at J, with 10 bases in the middle. The CDR3 consists of 14 residues. Germline CDR1 is KGHDR and CDR2 is SFDVKD. CDR3 loop: CATSDWRRGNEQFF. CDR3 coding DNA: TGTGCCACCAGTGATTGGCGGAGGGGCAATGAGCAGTTCTTC.

The chain recombines TRBV11-3 with TRBJ1-3; D is unclear. V gave up 5 bases and J gave up 6 bases, with 20 bases separating them. Germline V gene data show CDR1 as SGHNT and CDR2 as YENEEA. This CDR3 contains 16 residues. CDR3 region: CASSERNLPTVNTIYF. Here the CDR3 DNA reads TGTGCCAGCAGCGAGCGTAACCTGCCGACTGTAAACACCATATATTTT.

The chain joins TRBV7-2 to TRBJ2-7, with TRBD2 matching over 7 bases. The CDR3 runs to 17 residues. V was pared by 3 bases and J by 3 bases, with 14 bases of the junction left unmatched. Germline V CDR1 and CDR2: SGHTA, FQGNSA. The CDR3 DNA follows: TGTGCCAGCAGCTTGGAGGGTTCGGCTAGCGGAGGCTACGAGCAGTACTTC. Amino acids: CASSLEGSASGGYEQYF.

The table lists this clone with a few counts. The chain couples TRBV30 to TRBJ2-1, with 9 bases that match TRBD2. The CDR3 extends over 15 amino acids. The germline gives CDR1 GTSNPN, CDR2 SVGIG (reference sequence). V lost 2 bases, J lost 7 bases, and 9 bases stayed unmatched. In nucleotides, the CDR3 is TGTGCCTGGAGTCCTGGGCGGGGGGGCCGTAATGAGCAGTTCTTC. Encoded protein: CAWSPGRGGRNEQFF.

This sequence joins TRBV19 and TRBJ2-3; TRBD2 matches at 10 bases. V was clipped by 1 base and J by 0 bases; unmatched bases: 10. Germline CDR1 and CDR2: LNHDA and SQIVND (reference sequence). The length of the CDR3 is 19 residues. CDR3 in DNA: TGTGCCAGTAGTATAGGTCTAGCGGGGGCGTTATCTAGCACAGATACGCAGTATTTT. Its protein is CASSIGLAGALSSTDTQYF.

A few counts support this clone. The chain links TRBV9 to TRBJ1-1; 10 bases fit TRBD1. V lost 0 bases and J lost 1; bases outside the gene matches: 3. The V gene's germline CDR1 is SGDLS and CDR2 YYNGEE. This CDR3 contains 16 residues. The CDR3 DNA sequence: TGTGCCAGCAGCGTAGCTGGGGACAGGGGGAACACTGAAGCTTTCTTT. It is translated as CASSVAGDRGNTEAFF.

This chain joins TRBV27 and TRBJ1-2; 9 bases are a match to TRBD1. Trimming at V came to 7 bases and at J to 7 bases, leaving 13 bases not matched to a gene. Germline V CDR1 and CDR2: MNHEY, SMNVEV (reference sequence). This CDR3 contains 15 residues. CDR3 amino acids: CASNPVPGTGFGYTF. For the CDR3, the DNA is TGTGCCAGCAATCCTGTCCCCGGGACAGGGTTTGGCTACACCTTC.

The chain has TRBV7-2 and TRBJ1-1; D gene unclear. The CDR3 consists of 13 residues. CDR1 is SGHTA, CDR2 FQGNSA, per germline. Trimming stripped 5 bases from V and 9 bases from J, with 16 bases between. The CDR3 DNA reads as TGTGCCAGCAGCCCAATCCGTTACACCCAAGCTTTCTTT. It yields the protein CASSPIRYTQAFF. The whole variable domain, remainder taken from reference TRBV7-2 and TRBJ1-1, is GAGVSQSPSNKVTEKGKDVELRCDPISGHTALYWYRQSLGQGLEFLIYFQGNSAPDKSGLPSDRFSAERTGGSVSTLTIQRTQQEDSAVYLCASSPIRYTQAFFGQGTRLTVV.

The J gene is TRBJ2-1, the V gene TRBV5-5; D gene ambiguous. V shed 3 bases and J shed 1 base, with 14 bases lying between them. CDR3 size: 16 residues. Germline assignment: CDR1 SGHKS and CDR2 YYEKEE (reference sequence). The CDR3 reads CASSSEVGPSYNEQFF. DNA for the CDR3: TGTGCCAGCAGCTCCGAGGTTGGTCCTTCCTACAATGAGCAGTTCTTC.

This rearrangement joins TRBV7-8 to TRBJ2-7; D ambiguous. Germline V gene sequence: CDR1 SGHVS, CDR2 FQNEAQ. Trimming shortened V by 2 bases and J by 4 bases, and 9 bases separated the two germline ends. The CDR3 has 13 amino acids. In DNA form, the CDR3 reads TGTGCCAGCAGCTTATCTCCGGAGTACGAGCAGTACTTC. It yields the protein CASSLSPEYEQYF.

V is TRBV2 and J is TRBJ1-4, with D perhaps matching TRBD1 (5 bases). V lost 3 bases and J 7 bases, leaving 6 bases between the germline ends. CDR1 is SNHLY, CDR2 FYNNEI, per germline. The CDR3 loop spans 12 amino acids. DNA for the CDR3: TGTGCCAGCAGTGATGGGGCTGAAAAACTGTTTTTT. Its translation: CASSDGAEKLFF.

This chain links TRBV19 with TRBJ2-2; maybe TRBD1 (6 bases). The germline V gene encodes CDR1 LNHDA and CDR2 SQIVND (reference sequence). This CDR3 contains 15 residues. The germline V and J ends were trimmed by 5 bases and 2 bases, with 12 bases remaining between them. The CDR3 nucleotides are TGTGCCAGTAGTCCCCAACAGGGAAACACCGGGGAGCTGTTTTTT. Residues: CASSPQQGNTGELFF.

This CDR3 is CASSQWRGGYEQYF. CDR3 coding DNA: TGTGCCAGCAGCCAATGGAGGGGCGGTTACGAGCAGTACTTC. The chain has TRBV3-1 (or the pseudogene TRBV3-2) and TRBJ2-7, with a tentative D call TRBD2 (6 bases). The V end was cut by 2 bases, the J end by 4 bases, with 12 bases between. The CDR3 has 14 amino acids. Germline V lookup: CDR1 LGHDT, CDR2 YNNKEL (reference sequence).